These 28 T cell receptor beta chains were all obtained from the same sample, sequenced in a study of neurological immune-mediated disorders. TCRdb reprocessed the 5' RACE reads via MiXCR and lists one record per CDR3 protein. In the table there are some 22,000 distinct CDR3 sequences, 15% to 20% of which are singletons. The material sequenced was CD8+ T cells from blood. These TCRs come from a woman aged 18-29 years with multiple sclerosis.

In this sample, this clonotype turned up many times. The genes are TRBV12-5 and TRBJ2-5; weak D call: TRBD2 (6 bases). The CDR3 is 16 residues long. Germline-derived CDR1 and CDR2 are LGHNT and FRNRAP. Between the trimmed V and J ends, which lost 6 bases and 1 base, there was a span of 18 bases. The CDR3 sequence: CASGPTAGRAQETQYF. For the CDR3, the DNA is TGTGCTAGTGGGCCGACTGCGGGGCGGGCCCAAGAGACCCAGTACTTC.

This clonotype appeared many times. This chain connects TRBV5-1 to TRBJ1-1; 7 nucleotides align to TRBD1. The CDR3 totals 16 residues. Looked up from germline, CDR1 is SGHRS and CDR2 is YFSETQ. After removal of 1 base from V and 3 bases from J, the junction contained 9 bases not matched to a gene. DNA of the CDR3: TGCGCCAGCAGCTTGACATTCGGGGACAGCTACACTGAAGCTTTCTTT. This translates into CASSLTFGDSYTEAFF.

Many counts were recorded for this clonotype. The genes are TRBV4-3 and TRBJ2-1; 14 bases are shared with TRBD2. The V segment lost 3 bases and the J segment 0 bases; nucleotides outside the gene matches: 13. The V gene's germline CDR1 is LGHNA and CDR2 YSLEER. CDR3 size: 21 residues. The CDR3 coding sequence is TGCGCCAGCAGCCAGCTTTTAACCGGGACTAGCGGGAGAGGCTCCTACAATGAGCAGTTCTTC. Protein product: CASSQLLTGTSGRGSYNEQFF.

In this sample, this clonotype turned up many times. The CDR3 sequence is CANLGQSSYEQYV. For the CDR3, the DNA is TGTGCCAACCTAGGACAGAGCTCCTACGAGCAGTACGTC. The genes are TRBV24-1 and TRBJ2-7; D perhaps matches TRBD1 (6 bases). Germline V CDR1 and CDR2: KGHDR, SFDVKD. The CDR3 is 13 amino acids. Between the trimmed V and J ends, which lost 11 bases and 0 bases, there was a span of 13 bases.

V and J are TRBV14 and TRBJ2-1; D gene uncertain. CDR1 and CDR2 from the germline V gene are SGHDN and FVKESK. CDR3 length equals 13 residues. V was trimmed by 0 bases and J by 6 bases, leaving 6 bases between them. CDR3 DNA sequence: TGTGCCAGCAGCCAAGATAGATTCAATGAGCAGTTCTTC. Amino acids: CASSQDRFNEQFF.

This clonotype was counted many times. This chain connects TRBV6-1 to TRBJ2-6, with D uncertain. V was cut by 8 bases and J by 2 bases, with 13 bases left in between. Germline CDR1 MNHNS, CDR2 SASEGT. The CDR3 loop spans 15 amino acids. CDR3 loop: CASGIDVTGANVLTF. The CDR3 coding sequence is TGTGCCAGCGGTATCGACGTTACTGGGGCCAACGTCCTGACTTTC.

The CDR3 reads CSARGRGGTEAFF. Here the CDR3 DNA reads TGCAGTGCTAGAGGAAGAGGGGGCACTGAAGCTTTCTTT. The V gene is TRBV20-1, the J gene TRBJ1-1; TRBD1 might be the D (6 bases). CDR3 length: 13 amino acids. Germline V CDR1 and CDR2: DFQATT, SNEGSKA (reference sequence). Trimming shortened V by 1 base and J by 4 bases, and 10 bases separated the two germline ends.

The CDR3 nucleotides are TGTGCCAGCAGTTACCCGGATACGCAGTATTTT. Translated, it gives CASSYPDTQYF. The V and J genes are TRBV6-6 and TRBJ2-3; no definite D call. CDR3 length: 11 residues. V lost 2 bases and J 6 bases, leaving 3 bases between the germline ends. Germline values: CDR1 MNHNY, CDR2 SVGAGI (reference sequence).

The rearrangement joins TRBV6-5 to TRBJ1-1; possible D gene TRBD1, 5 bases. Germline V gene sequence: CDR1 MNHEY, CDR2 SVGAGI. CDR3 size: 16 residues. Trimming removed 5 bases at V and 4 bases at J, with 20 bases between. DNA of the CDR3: TGTGCCAGCAGTAACCGGGGCCTGGGGCAGACCACTGAAGCTTTCTTT. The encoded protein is CASSNRGLGQTTEAFF.

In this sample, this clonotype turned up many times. The DNA for the CDR3 is TGTGCCAGCAGTTTATCGGTCCTGGGACTAGCGGTAGATACGCAGTATTTT. Translated: CASSLSVLGLAVDTQYF. This chain joins TRBV27 and TRBJ2-3, with TRBD2 identical over 11 bases. The trim removed 0 bases at V and 5 bases at J, leaving 7 bases unmatched. The CDR3 contains 17 residues. Germline CDR1 is MNHEY and CDR2 is SMNVEV (reference sequence).

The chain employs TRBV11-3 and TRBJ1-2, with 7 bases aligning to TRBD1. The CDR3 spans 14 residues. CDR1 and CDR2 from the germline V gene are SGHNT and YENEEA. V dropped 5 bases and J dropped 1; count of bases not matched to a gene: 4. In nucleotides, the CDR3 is TGTGCCAGCAGCCCAGGGGGTCATAACTATGGCTACACCTTC. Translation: CASSPGGHNYGYTF.

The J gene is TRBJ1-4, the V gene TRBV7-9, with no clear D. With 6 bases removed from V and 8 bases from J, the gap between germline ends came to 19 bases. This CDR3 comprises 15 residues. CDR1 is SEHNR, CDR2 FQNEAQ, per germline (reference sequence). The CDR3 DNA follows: TGTGCCAGCAGTCCCGGCGGCTCCATTACGGAAAAACTGTTTTTT. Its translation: CASSPGGSITEKLFF.

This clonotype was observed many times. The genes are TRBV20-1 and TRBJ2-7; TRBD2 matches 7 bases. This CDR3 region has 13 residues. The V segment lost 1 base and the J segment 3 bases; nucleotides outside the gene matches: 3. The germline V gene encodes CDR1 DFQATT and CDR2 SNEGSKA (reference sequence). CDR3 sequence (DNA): TGCAGTGCTAGAGTTGCGGGGGTCTACGAGCAGTACTTC. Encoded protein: CSARVAGVYEQYF.

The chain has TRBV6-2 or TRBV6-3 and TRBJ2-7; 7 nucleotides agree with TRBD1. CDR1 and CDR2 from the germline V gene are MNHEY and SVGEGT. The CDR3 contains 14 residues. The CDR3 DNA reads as TGTCCCAGCAGTTACCCAGGACAGGTATACGAGCAGTACGTC. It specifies CPSSYPGQVYEQYV.

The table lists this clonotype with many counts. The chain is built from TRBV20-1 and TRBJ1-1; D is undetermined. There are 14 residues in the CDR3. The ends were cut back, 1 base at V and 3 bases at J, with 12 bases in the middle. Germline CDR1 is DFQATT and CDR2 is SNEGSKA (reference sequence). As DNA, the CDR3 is TGCAGTGCTAGAGTGCCGCCGTCTGACACTGAAGCTTTCTTT. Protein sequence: CSARVPPSDTEAFF.

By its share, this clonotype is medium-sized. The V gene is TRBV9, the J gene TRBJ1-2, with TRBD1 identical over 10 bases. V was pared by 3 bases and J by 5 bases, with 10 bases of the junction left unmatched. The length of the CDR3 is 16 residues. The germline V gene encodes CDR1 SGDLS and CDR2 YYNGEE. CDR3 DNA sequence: TGTGCCAGCAGCGAAAAGACAGGGGGCGGATGGTATGGCTACACCTTC. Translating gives CASSEKTGGGWYGYTF.

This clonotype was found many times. The CDR3 protein is CASSQDVEETQYF. CDR3 sequence (DNA): TGCGCCAGCAGCCAAGATGTAGAAGAGACCCAGTACTTC. The chain links TRBV4-3 to TRBJ2-5; no clear D gene. V was trimmed by 0 bases and J by 3 bases, leaving 5 bases between them. Germline V lookup: CDR1 LGHNA, CDR2 YSLEER. The CDR3 length is 13 residues.

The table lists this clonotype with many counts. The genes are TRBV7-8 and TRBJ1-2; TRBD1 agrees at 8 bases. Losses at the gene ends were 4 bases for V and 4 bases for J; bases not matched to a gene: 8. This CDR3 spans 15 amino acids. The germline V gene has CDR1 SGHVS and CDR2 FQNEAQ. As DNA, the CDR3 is TGTGCCAGCAGCTCAGCCTCGACAGGGGTCTATGGCTACACCTTC. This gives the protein CASSSASTGVYGYTF.

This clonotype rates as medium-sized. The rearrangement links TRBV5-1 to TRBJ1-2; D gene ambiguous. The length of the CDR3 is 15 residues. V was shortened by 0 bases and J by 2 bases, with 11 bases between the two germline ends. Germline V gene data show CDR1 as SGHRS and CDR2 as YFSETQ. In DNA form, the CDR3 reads TGCGCCAGCAGCTTGGCTGGGAATTCCAACTATGGCTACACCTTC. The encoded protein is CASSLAGNSNYGYTF.

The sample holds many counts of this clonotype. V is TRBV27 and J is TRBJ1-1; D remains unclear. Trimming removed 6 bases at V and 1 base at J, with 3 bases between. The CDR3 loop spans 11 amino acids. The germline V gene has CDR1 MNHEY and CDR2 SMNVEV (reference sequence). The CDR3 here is CASRGNTEAFF. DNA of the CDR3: TGTGCCAGCAGGGGGAACACTGAAGCTTTCTTT.

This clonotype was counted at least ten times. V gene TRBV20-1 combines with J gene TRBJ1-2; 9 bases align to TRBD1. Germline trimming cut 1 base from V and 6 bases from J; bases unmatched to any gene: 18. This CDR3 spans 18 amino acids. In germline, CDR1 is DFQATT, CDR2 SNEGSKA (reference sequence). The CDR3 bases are TGCAGTGCTAGAGGAATCCTGGGACAGGGTATAGTGCAAGATGGCTACACCTTC. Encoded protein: CSARGILGQGIVQDGYTF.

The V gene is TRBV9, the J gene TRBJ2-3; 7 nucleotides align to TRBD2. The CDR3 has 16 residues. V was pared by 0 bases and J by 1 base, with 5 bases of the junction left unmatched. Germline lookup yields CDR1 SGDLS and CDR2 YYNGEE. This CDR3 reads CASSVAWSGGTDTQYF. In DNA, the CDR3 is TGTGCCAGCAGCGTAGCTTGGAGCGGGGGCACAGATACGCAGTATTTT. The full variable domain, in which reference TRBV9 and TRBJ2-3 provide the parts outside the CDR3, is DSGVTQTPKHLITATGQRVTLRCSPRSGDLSVYWYQQSLDQGLQFLIQYYNGEERAKGNILERFSAQQFPDLHSELNLSSLELGDSALYFCASSVAWSGGTDTQYFGPGTRLTVL.

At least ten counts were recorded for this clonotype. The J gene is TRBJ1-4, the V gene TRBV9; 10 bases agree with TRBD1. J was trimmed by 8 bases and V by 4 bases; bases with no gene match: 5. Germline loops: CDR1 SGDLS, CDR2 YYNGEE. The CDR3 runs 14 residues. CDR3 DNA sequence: TGTGCCAGCAGCCGACAGGGGGCACAGGAAAAACTGTTTTTT. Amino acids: CASSRQGAQEKLFF.

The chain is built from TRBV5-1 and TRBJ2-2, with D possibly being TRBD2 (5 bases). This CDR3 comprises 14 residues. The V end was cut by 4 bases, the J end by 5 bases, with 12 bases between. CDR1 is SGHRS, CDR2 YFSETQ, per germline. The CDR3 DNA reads TGCGCCAGCAGCATCCCGACGGGGACCGGGGAGCTGTTTTTT. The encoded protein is CASSIPTGTGELFF.

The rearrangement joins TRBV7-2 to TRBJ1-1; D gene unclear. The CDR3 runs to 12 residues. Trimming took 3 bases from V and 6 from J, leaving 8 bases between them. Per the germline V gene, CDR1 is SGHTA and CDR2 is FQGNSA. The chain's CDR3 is CASSFLRAEAFF. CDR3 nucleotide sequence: TGTGCCAGCAGCTTTCTAAGGGCTGAAGCTTTCTTT.

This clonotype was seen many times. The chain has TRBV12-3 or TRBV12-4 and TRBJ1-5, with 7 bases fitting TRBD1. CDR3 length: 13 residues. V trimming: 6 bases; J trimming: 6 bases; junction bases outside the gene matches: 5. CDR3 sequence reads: CASRPTGVQPQHF. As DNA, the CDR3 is TGTGCCAGCAGACCCACAGGGGTTCAGCCCCAGCATTTT.

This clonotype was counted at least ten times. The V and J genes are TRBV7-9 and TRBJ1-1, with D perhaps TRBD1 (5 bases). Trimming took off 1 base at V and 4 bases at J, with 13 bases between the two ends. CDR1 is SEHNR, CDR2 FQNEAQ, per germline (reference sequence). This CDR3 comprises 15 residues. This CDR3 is CASSLVGSGGTEAFF. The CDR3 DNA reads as TGTGCCAGCAGCTTAGTGGGCTCGGGGGGCACTGAAGCTTTCTTT. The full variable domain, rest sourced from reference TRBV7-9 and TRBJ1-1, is DTGVSQNPRHKITKRGQNVTFRCDPISEHNRLYWYRQTLGQGPEFLTYFQNEAQLEKSRLLSDRFSAERPKGSFSTLEIQRTEQGDSAMYLCASSLVGSGGTEAFFGQGTRLTVV.

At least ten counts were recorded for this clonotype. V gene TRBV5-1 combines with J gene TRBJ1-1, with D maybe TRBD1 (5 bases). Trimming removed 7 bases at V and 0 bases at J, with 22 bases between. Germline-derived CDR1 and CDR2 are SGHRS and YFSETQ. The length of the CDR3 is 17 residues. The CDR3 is CASQREPGSRMNTEAFF. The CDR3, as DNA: TGCGCCAGCCAGCGGGAACCAGGGAGCCGTATGAACACTGAAGCTTTCTTT. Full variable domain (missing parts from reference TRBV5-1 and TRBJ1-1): KAGVTQTPRYLIKTRGQQVTLSCSPISGHRSVSWYQQTPGQGLQFLFEYFSETQRNKGNFPGRFSGRQFSNSRSEMNVSTLELGDSALYLCASQREPGSRMNTEAFFGQGTRLTVV.